This TCR beta chain emerged from a study of blood T cell repertoires in COVID-19. Background on the study: COVID-19 samples from acute and convalescent phases originated in the United States, Italy and Spain. From T cells, B-cell-depleted T cells, or PBMCs came the material, which was cDNA or gDNA.

Seattle patients were enrolled while actively infected and followed longitudinally. Source study methods: Estimation of nucleated cell counts relied on the amplification of reference gene primers. TCRdb's copy holds only in-frame clones and misses some; the assay was immunoSEQ multiplex PCR. V, J and clone size are those of that table, while D and trimming were read from the DNA. The data contain about 250,000 clones, around 88% of them singletons. CDR1 is SGHTA, CDR2 FQGNSA, per germline. Trimming removed 5 bases at V and 7 bases at J, with 17 bases between. The CDR3 length is 14 residues. The J gene is TRBJ1-1, the V gene TRBV7-2; weak D call: TRBD1 (5 bases). Sequencing was done on a sample of peripheral blood. This TCR was recovered from a woman older than 75 with COVID-19, enrolled during active disease. The CDR3 reads CASSPASRGFEAFF. CDR3 sequence (DNA): TGTGCCAGCAGCCCCGCTTCTAGGGGCTTTGAAGCTTTCTTT.